This T cell receptor (beta chain) came from a study of CDR3 diversity in severe acne. Trimming took off 6 bases at V and 3 bases at J, with 12 bases between the two ends. Germline CDR1 and CDR2: ENHRY and SYGVKD. The CDR3 sequence is 14 residues long. MiXCR, run by TCRdb on the PCR reads, gives a single entry per CDR3 protein. The sample contains around 85,000 distinct CDR3 sequences, under 55% of which appear only once. The TCR was taken from a male donor with severe acne vulgaris. Specimen: blood. J is TRBJ1-3 and V is TRBV10-3, with D unclear. CDR3 coding DNA: TGTGCCATCAGATTGGGCGATCGTGGAAACACCATATATTTT. This translates into CAIRLGDRGNTIYF.